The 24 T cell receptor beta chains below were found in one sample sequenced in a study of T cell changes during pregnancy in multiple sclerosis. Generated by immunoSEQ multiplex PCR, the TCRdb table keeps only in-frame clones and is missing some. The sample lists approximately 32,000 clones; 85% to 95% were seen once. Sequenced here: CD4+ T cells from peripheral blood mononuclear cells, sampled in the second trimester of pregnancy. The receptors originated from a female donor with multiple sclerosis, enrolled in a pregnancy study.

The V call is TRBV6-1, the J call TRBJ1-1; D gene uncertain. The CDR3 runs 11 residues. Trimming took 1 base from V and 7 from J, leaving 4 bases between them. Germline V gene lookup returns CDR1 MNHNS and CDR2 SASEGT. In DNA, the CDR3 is TGTGCCAGCAGTGAAGGCAGTGAAGCTTTCTTT. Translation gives CASSEGSEAFF.

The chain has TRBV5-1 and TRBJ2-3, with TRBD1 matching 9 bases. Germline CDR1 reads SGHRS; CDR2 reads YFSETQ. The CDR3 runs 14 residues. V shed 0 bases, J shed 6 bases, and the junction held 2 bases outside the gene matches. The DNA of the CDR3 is TGCGCCAGCAGCTTGGGGGGACAGGGTGATACGCAGTATTTT. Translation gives CASSLGGQGDTQYF.

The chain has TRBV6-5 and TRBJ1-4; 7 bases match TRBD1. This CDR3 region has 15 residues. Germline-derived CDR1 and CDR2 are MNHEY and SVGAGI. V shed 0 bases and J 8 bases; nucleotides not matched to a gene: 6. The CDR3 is CASSYSNRGREKLFF. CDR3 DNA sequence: TGTGCCAGCAGTTACTCGAACAGGGGAAGGGAAAAACTGTTTTTT.

CDR3 nucleotides: TGTGCCAGCAGCTTTTCTAGCGGGAGTGTCAATGAGCAGTTCTTC. It specifies CASSFSSGSVNEQFF. The rearrangement links TRBV5-4 to TRBJ2-1; 10 bases line up with TRBD2. The CDR3 has 15 amino acids. The V gene's germline CDR1 is SGHNT and CDR2 YYREEE (reference sequence). V shed 2 bases and J 6 bases; nucleotides not matched to a gene: 5.

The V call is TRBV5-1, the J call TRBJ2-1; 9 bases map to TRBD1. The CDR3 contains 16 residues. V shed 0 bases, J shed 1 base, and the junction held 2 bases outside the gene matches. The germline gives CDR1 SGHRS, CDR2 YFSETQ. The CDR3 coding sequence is TGCGCCAGCAGCTTGGGGGACAGGGTGTCCTACAATGAGCAGTTCTTC. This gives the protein CASSLGDRVSYNEQFF.

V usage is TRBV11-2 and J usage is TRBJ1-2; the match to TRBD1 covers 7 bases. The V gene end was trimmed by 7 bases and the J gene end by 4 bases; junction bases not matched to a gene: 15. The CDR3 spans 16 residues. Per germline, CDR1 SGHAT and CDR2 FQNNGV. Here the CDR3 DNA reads TGTGCCAGCATCCCCGGACAGGCCAGCTCACGCTATGGCTACACCTTC. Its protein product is CASIPGQASSRYGYTF. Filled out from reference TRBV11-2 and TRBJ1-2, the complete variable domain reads EAGVAQSPRYKIIEKRQSVAFWCNPISGHATLYWYQQILGQGPKLLIQFQNNGVVDDSQLPKDRFSAERLKGVDSTLKIQPAKLEDSAVYLCASIPGQASSRYGYTFGSGTRLTVV.

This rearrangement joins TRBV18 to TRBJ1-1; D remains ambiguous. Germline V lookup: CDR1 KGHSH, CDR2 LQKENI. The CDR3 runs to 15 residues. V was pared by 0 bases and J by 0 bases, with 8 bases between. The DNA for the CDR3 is TGTGCCAGCTCACCACCGCGGGCCATGAACACTGAAGCTTTCTTT. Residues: CASSPPRAMNTEAFF.

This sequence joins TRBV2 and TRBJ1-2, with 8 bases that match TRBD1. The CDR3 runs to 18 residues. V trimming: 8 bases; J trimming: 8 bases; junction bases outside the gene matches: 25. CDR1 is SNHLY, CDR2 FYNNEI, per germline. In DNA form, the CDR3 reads TGTGCCAGCCGGTCCGGACAGGGAGGGGTGATGGTGAGATACGGCTACACCTTC. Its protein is CASRSGQGGVMVRYGYTF.

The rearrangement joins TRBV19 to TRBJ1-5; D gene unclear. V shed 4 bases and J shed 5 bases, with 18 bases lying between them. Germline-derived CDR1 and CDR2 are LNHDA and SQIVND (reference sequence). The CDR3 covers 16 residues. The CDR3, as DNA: TGTGCCAGTAGTACTCCAAGGACCGGGGAAGATCAGCCCCAGCATTTT. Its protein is CASSTPRTGEDQPQHF.

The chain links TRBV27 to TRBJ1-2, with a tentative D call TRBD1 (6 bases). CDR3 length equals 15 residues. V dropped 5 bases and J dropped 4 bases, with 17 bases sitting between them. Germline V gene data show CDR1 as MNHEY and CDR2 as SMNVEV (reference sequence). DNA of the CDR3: TGTGCCAGCAGTCTCCGAGGGGGTCTGGGCTATGGCTACACCTTC. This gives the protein CASSLRGGLGYGYTF.

The CDR3 DNA follows: TGTGCCAGCAGTGATCGAGCGGACGTGGGCCCCCAGTACTTC. Translating it yields CASSDRADVGPQYF. The chain employs TRBV2 and TRBJ2-5; D is perhaps TRBD2 (5 bases). Germline lookup yields CDR1 SNHLY and CDR2 FYNNEI. The CDR3 runs 14 residues. Between the trimmed V and J ends, which lost 3 bases and 9 bases, there was a span of 17 bases.

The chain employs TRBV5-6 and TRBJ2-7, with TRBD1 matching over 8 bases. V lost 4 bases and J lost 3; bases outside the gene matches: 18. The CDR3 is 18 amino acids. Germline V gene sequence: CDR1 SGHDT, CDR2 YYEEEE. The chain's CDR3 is CASSPTGTGLGRDYEQYF. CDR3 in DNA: TGTGCCAGCAGCCCAACCGGGACAGGACTCGGGCGGGACTACGAGCAGTACTTC.

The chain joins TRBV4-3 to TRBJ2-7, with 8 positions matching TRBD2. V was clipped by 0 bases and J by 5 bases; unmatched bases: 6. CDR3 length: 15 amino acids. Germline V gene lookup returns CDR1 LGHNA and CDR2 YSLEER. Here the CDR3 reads CASSQERSGRHEQYF. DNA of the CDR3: TGCGCCAGCAGCCAAGAGCGCAGCGGGAGACACGAGCAGTACTTC.

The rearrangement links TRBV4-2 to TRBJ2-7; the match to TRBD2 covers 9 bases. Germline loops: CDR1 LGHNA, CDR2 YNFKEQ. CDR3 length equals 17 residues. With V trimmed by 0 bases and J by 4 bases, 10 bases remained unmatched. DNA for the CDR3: TGTGCCAGCAGCCAAGAGGCTAGCGGGATTCCAACTTACGAGCAGTACTTC. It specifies CASSQEASGIPTYEQYF.

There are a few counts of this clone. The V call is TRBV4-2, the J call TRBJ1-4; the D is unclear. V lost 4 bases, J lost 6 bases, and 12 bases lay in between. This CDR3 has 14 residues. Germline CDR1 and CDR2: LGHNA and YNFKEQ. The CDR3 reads CASSRTGRDEKLFF. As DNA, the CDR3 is TGTGCCAGCAGCCGAACCGGGAGGGATGAAAAACTGTTTTTT.

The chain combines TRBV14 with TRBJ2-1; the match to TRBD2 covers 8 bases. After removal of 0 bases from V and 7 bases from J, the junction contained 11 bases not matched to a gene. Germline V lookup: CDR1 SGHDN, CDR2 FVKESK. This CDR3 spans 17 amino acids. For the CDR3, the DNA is TGTGCCAGCAGCCAAGATTCGGGGGGGAGACTAGAAAATGAGCAGTTCTTC. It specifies CASSQDSGGRLENEQFF.

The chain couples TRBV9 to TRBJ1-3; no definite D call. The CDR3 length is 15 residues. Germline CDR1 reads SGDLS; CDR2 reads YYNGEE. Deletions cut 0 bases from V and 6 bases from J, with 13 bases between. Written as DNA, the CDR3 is TGTGCCAGCAGCGTAGCTTTGAGCGTGTCAAACACCATATATTTT. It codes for CASSVALSVSNTIYF.

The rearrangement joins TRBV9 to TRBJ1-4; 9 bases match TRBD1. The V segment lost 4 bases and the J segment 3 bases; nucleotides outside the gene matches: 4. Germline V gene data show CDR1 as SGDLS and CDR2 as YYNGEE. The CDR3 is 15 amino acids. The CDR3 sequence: CASSHGQGPNEKLFF. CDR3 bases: TGTGCCAGCAGCCACGGACAGGGGCCTAATGAAAAACTGTTTTTT.

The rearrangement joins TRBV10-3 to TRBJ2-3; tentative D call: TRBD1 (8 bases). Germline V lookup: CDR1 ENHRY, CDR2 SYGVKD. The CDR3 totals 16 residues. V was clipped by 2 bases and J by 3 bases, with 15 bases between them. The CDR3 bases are TGTGCCATCAGTGAGAGCAGGGGGCGGGGGACAGATACGCAGTATTTT. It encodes CAISESRGRGTDTQYF.

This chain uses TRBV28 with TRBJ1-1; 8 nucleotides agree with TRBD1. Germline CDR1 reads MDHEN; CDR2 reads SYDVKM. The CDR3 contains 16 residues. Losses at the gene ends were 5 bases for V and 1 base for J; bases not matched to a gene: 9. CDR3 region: CASSTPYRGWNTEAFF. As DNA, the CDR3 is TGTGCCAGCAGTACCCCTTACAGGGGGTGGAACACTGAAGCTTTCTTT.

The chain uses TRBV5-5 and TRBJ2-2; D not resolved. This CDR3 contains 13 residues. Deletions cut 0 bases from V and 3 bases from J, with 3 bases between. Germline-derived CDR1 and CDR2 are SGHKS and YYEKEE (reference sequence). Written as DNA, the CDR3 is TGTGCCAGCAGCTTGGCCGACACCGGGGAGCTGTTTTTT. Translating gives CASSLADTGELFF.

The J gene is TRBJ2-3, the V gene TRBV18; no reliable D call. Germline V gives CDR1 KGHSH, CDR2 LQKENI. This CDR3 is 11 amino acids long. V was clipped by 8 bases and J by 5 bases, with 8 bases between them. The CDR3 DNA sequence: TGTGCCAGCCATAGTCGAGATACGCAGTATTTT. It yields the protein CASHSRDTQYF.

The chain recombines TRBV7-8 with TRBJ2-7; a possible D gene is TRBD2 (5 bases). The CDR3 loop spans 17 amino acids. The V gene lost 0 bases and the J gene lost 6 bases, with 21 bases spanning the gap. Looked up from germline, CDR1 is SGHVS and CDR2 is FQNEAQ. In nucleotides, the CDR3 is TGTGCCAGCAGCTTAGCTCTTGGGAGAAGAGCGTCGGGCGAGCAGTACTTC. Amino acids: CASSLALGRRASGEQYF.

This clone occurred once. The CDR3 DNA reads as TGTGCCAGCAGCTTAGCGCGCGGGGGGCTCGGCTCACCCCTCCACTTT. This codes for CASSLARGGLGSPLHF. The genes are TRBV7-6 and TRBJ1-6; perhaps TRBD1 as D (6 bases). Trimming took off 0 bases at V and 10 bases at J, with 16 bases between the two ends. Germline V gene sequence: CDR1 SGHVS, CDR2 FNYEAQ. CDR3 length equals 16 residues.